The present entry profiles one TCR beta chain with its context. This specimen comes from a study of response to subunit inactivated influenza vaccine. CDR3 length: 15 residues. V was shortened by 0 bases and J by 7 bases, with 15 bases between the two germline ends. The V gene's germline CDR1 is MGHDK and CDR2 SYGVNS. TCRdb re-called the RT-PCR reads through MiXCR, storing one row per CDR3 protein. The table records hundreds of thousands of distinct CDR3 sequences, around 25% of them present only once. The sequence derives from a man between 50 and 59 years old who received an inactivated influenza vaccine. Sequencing used CD4+ T cells sorted from PBMCs, obtained 5 days after vaccination. The gene calls are TRBV25-1 and TRBJ1-2, with a weak D call TRBD1 (6 bases). The CDR3 protein is CASSEYMAGGLGYTF. In nucleotides, the CDR3 is TGTGCCAGCAGTGAATATATGGCCGGGGGGCTTGGCTACACCTTC.